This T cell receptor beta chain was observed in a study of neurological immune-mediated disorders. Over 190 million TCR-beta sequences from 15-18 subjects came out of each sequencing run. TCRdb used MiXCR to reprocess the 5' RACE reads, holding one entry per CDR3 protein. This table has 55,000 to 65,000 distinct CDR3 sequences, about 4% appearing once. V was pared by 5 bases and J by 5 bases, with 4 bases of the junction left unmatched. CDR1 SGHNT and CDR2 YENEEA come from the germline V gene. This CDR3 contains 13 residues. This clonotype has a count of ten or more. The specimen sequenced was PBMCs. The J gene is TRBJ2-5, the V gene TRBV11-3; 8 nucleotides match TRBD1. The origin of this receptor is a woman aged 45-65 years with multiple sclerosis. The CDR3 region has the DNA TGTGCCAGCAGCCCTACAGGGGGTGAGACCCAGTACTTC. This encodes CASSPTGGETQYF.